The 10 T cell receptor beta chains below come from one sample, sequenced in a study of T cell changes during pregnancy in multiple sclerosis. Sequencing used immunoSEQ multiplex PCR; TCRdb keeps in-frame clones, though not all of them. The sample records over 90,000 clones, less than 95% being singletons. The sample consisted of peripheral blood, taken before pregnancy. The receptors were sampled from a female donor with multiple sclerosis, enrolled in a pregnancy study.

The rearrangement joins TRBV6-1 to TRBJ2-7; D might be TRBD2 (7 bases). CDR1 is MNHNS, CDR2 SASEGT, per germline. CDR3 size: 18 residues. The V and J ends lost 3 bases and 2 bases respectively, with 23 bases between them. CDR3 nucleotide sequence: TGTGCCAGCAGTGACAGACAGGTGGGAGGGCGGGATCCCTACGAGCAGTACTTC. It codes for CASSDRQVGGRDPYEQYF.

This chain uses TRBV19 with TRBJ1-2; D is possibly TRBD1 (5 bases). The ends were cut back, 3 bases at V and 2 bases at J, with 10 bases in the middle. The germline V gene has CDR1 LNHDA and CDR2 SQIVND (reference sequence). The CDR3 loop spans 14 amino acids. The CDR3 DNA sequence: TGTGCCAGTAGTATCCTCGCAGGGAACTATGGCTACACCTTC. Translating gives CASSILAGNYGYTF.

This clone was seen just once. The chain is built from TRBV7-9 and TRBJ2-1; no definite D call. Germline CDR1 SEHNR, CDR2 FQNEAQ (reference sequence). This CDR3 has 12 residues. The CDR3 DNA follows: TGTTCGGTCGAGATCCACTACAATGAGCAGTTCTTC. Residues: CSVEIHYNEQFF. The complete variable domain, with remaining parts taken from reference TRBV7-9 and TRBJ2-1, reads DTGVSQNPRHKITKRGQNVTFRCDPISEHNRLYWYRQTLGQGPEFLTYFQNEAQLEKSRLLSDRFSAERPKGSFSTLEIQRTEQGDSAMYLCSVEIHYNEQFFGPGTRLTVL.

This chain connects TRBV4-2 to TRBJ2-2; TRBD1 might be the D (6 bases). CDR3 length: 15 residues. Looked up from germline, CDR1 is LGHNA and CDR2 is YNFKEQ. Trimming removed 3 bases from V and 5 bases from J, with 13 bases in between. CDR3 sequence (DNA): TGTGCCAGCAGCCACCGCCCACAGGGTACCGGGGAGCTGTTTTTT. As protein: CASSHRPQGTGELFF.

The CDR3 DNA follows: TGTGCCAGCAGCTTAGGGAGGGGGCGCGAAAACATTCAGTACTTC. Translation gives CASSLGRGRENIQYF. The chain recombines TRBV11-3 with TRBJ2-4, with D maybe TRBD1 (7 bases). The germline V gene encodes CDR1 SGHNT and CDR2 YENEEA. Trimming removed 1 base from V and 5 bases from J, with 12 bases in between. The CDR3 is made up of 15 amino acids.

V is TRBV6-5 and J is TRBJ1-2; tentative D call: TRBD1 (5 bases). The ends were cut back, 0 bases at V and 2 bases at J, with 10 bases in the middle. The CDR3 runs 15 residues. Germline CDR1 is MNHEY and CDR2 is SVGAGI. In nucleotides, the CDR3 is TGTGCCAGCAGTTACTCACGCGGGGCCAACTATGGCTACACCTTC. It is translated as CASSYSRGANYGYTF.

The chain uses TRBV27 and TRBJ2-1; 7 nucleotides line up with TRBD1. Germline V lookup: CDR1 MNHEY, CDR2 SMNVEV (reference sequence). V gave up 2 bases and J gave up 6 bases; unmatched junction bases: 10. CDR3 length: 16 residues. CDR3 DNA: TGTGCCAGCAGTTTACTGCAGGGGGTCGGGGTCAATGAGCAGTTCTTC. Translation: CASSLLQGVGVNEQFF.

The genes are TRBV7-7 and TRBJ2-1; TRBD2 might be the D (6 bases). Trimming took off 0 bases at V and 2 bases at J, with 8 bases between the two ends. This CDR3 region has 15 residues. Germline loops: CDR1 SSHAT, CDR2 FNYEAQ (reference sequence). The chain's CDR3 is CASSLAASAYNEQFF. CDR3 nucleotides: TGTGCCAGCAGCTTAGCGGCTAGCGCCTACAATGAGCAGTTCTTC.

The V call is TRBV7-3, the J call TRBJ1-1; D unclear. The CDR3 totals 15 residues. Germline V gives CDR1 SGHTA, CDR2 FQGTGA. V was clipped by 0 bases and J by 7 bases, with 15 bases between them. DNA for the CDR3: TGTGCCAGCAGCTTAACACCGACTGGACGGGGTGAAGCTTTCTTT. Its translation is CASSLTPTGRGEAFF.

The CDR3 sequence: CASSPGQLEAFF. CDR3 DNA: TGCGCCAGCAGCCCGGGACAGTTGGAGGCTTTCTTT. The chain is built from TRBV5-1 and TRBJ1-1, with TRBD1 matching over 7 bases. Trimming at V came to 4 bases and at J to 11 bases, leaving 8 bases not matched to a gene. This CDR3 has 12 residues. CDR1 is SGHRS and CDR2 is YFSETQ in the germline V gene.